What follows is one TCR beta chain and its context. These data originate in a study of blood T cell repertoires in COVID-19. This table comes from immunoSEQ multiplex PCR, and its TCRdb copy is limited to in-frame clones, with some not included. The repertoire holds about 100,000 clones, with around 85% as singletons. The CDR3 runs to 15 residues. The germline V and J ends were trimmed by 5 bases and 0 bases, with 13 bases remaining between them. In germline, CDR1 is SGHTA, CDR2 FQGNSA. The sequenced sample consisted of peripheral blood. The chain links TRBV7-2 to TRBJ1-1; D ambiguous. This TCR derives from a woman in her 70s with active or convalescent COVID-19. The CDR3 is CASSPRGSVNTEAFF. In nucleotides, the CDR3 is TGTGCCAGCAGCCCCCGGGGAAGTGTGAACACTGAAGCTTTCTTT.